These 32 T cell receptor beta chains were all obtained from the same sample, sequenced in a study of post-analysis software for immune sequencing data. Points from the study as a whole: In patients, TRBV5-6, TRBV5-1 and TRBV20-1 belonged to roughly 5 TRBV segments found more frequently than in controls.

Antigens of these TCRs are unknown. Built from TCR beta cDNA, the libraries had unique molecular identifiers in them. MiXCR, applied by TCRdb to the PCR reads, yields one record per CDR3 protein. This sample yields some 700,000 distinct CDR3 sequences, of which approximately 60% are seen a single time; about 11% belongs to the top ten. The sample was blood. The source of these receptors is a girl aged 2-9 years with multiple sclerosis.

V usage is TRBV6-2 or TRBV6-3 and J usage is TRBJ2-1; possibly TRBD1 or TRBD2 for D (5 bases each). Trimming removed 2 bases at V and 2 bases at J, with 13 bases between. Germline V gene lookup returns CDR1 MNHEY and CDR2 SVGEGT. The CDR3 consists of 16 residues. The CDR3 bases are TGTGCCAGCAGTTACGAGGGCAGGGAGCCCTACAATGAGCAGTTCTTC. Translated, it gives CASSYEGREPYNEQFF.

The V gene is TRBV29-1, the J gene TRBJ2-1, with 7 bases identical to TRBD1. This CDR3 is built from 17 residues. Germline CDR1 is SQVTM and CDR2 is ANQGSEA. With V trimmed by 6 bases and J by 7 bases, 21 bases remained unmatched. Here the CDR3 reads CSVLLNLPGQLDNEQFF. In DNA, the CDR3 is TGCAGCGTACTTCTGAACCTACCGGGACAGCTAGATAATGAGCAGTTCTTC.

This clonotype came up a few times. The chain employs TRBV7-9 and TRBJ2-5, with D perhaps matching TRBD1 (6 bases). Per germline, CDR1 SEHNR and CDR2 FQNEAQ (reference sequence). V lost 2 bases and J lost 2, with 15 bases in between. This CDR3 has 16 residues. CDR3 protein: CASSLNRVLLQETQYF. DNA for the CDR3: TGTGCCAGCAGCTTAAACAGGGTTCTCCTGCAAGAGACCCAGTACTTC.

The genes are TRBV25-1 and TRBJ2-1, with 7 bases matching TRBD2. V shed 4 bases, J shed 10 bases, and the junction held 16 bases outside the gene matches. The CDR3 is made up of 16 amino acids. Germline V gene data show CDR1 as MGHDK and CDR2 as SYGVNS. CDR3 protein: CASSGPSGGSSYEQFF. CDR3 nucleotide sequence: TGTGCCAGCAGTGGGCCATCGGGCGGGAGCTCCTACGAGCAGTTCTTC.

CDR3 amino acids: CASSPPGRLDTQYF. The DNA of the CDR3 is TGTGCCAGCAGCCCCCCGGGACGTCTAGATACGCAGTATTTT. The chain recombines TRBV7-9 with TRBJ2-3; D may match TRBD1 or TRBD2 (5 bases each). Germline loops: CDR1 SEHNR, CDR2 FQNEAQ (reference sequence). V was trimmed by 5 bases and J by 5 bases, leaving 14 bases between them. This CDR3 is built from 14 residues.

The chain links TRBV7-2 to TRBJ2-2; D perhaps matches TRBD2 (6 bases). The V gene's germline CDR1 is SGHTA and CDR2 FQGNSA. CDR3 size: 15 residues. The V gene lost 1 base and the J gene lost 8 bases, with 14 bases spanning the gap. CDR3 in amino acids: CASSLDPGDLGELFF. The CDR3, as DNA: TGTGCCAGCAGCTTAGACCCGGGAGACCTGGGGGAGCTGTTTTTT.

J is TRBJ1-2 and V is TRBV5-1; unclear D gene. Germline V gene lookup returns CDR1 SGHRS and CDR2 YFSETQ. The CDR3 totals 14 residues. Trimming removed 3 bases from V and 0 bases from J, with 9 bases in between. The CDR3 sequence: CASSSPGTNYGYTF. CDR3 in DNA: TGCGCCAGCAGCTCACCCGGGACTAACTATGGCTACACCTTC.

This clonotype was seen more than once but under ten times. The CDR3 loop reads CASSRQGLNNEQFF. DNA for the CDR3: TGTGCCAGCAGCCGACAGGGGCTGAACAATGAGCAGTTCTTC. This sequence joins TRBV7-2 and TRBJ2-1; TRBD1 aligns across 8 bases. This CDR3 has 14 amino acids. Germline CDR1 is SGHTA and CDR2 is FQGNSA. V lost 5 bases to trimming and J lost 5 bases; unmatched junction nucleotides: 5. Drawing the rest from reference TRBV7-2 and TRBJ2-1, the complete variable domain is GAGVSQSPSNKVTEKGKDVELRCDPISGHTALYWYRQSLGQGLEFLIYFQGNSAPDKSGLPSDRFSAERTGGSVSTLTIQRTQQEDSAVYLCASSRQGLNNEQFFGPGTRLTVL.

The chain links TRBV7-9 to TRBJ2-5; 7 bases fit TRBD1. Germline-derived CDR1 and CDR2 are SEHNR and FQNEAQ (reference sequence). The CDR3 length is 16 residues. The junction had 14 bases not matched to a gene; V was cut back by 8 bases and J by 2 bases. The CDR3 region has the DNA TGTGCCAGCGGCCTGTCCTGGGACAGCCAACAAGAGACCCAGTACTTC. Amino acids: CASGLSWDSQQETQYF.

The CDR3: CASSSVAGGRTDTQYF. DNA for the CDR3: TGTGCCAGCAGTTCTGTAGCGGGGGGGCGAACAGATACGCAGTATTTT. The gene calls are TRBV12-3 or TRBV12-4 and TRBJ2-3, with 11 bases that match TRBD2. V lost 4 bases and J lost 3; bases outside the gene matches: 6. This CDR3 is 16 amino acids long.

The chain joins TRBV5-1 to TRBJ2-7; D may be TRBD1 (5 bases). V dropped 0 bases and J dropped 6 bases, with 19 bases sitting between them. The CDR3 length is 16 residues. Germline V gene lookup returns CDR1 SGHRS and CDR2 YFSETQ. The CDR3 spells CASSLGGHLGRPEQYF. CDR3 nucleotides: TGCGCCAGCAGCTTGGGAGGACACTTAGGGCGCCCCGAGCAGTACTTC.

This clonotype appeared a few times. This chain uses TRBV9 with TRBJ2-7; 10 nucleotides line up with TRBD2. The length of the CDR3 is 13 residues. Trimming took 3 bases from V and 5 from J; bases not matched to a gene: 2. Germline CDR1 reads SGDLS; CDR2 reads YYNGEE. DNA for the CDR3: TGTGCCAGCAGCGAGGGACTAGCGAACGAGCAGTACTTC. Encoded protein: CASSEGLANEQYF.

This chain uses TRBV20-1 with TRBJ2-7, with D perhaps TRBD1 (6 bases). Per the germline V gene, CDR1 is DFQATT and CDR2 is SNEGSKA (reference sequence). The CDR3 is 12 residues long. V was pared by 7 bases and J by 0 bases, with 10 bases between. The CDR3 nucleotides are TGCAGTGGACGGACAGTCTCCTACGAGCAGTACTTC. This gives the protein CSGRTVSYEQYF.

The rearrangement uses TRBV20-1 and TRBJ2-7, with D perhaps matching TRBD1 (5 bases). Trimming took off 3 bases at V and 2 bases at J, with 11 bases between the two ends. This CDR3 is 13 amino acids long. The germline V gene encodes CDR1 DFQATT and CDR2 SNEGSKA (reference sequence). CDR3 sequence reads: CSASRVPTYEQYF. CDR3 DNA: TGCAGTGCTAGCAGGGTCCCGACCTACGAGCAGTACTTC.

The chain joins TRBV6-5 to TRBJ2-3, with 7 positions matching TRBD1. This CDR3 is 16 amino acids long. CDR1 and CDR2 (germline): MNHEY, SVGAGI. The V gene end was trimmed by 3 bases and the J gene end by 0 bases; junction bases not matched to a gene: 6. CDR3: CASSYGTASSTDTQYF. The CDR3 DNA follows: TGTGCCAGCAGTTATGGGACAGCGTCTAGCACAGATACGCAGTATTTT.

The gene calls are TRBV4-1 and TRBJ2-5; TRBD2 matches at 7 bases. J was trimmed by 3 bases and V by 8 bases; bases with no gene match: 12. Germline V gene sequence: CDR1 MGHRA, CDR2 YSYEKL. The CDR3 has 15 residues. The CDR3 protein is CASGDRASGKETQYF. As DNA, the CDR3 is TGCGCCAGCGGAGATCGGGCTAGCGGAAAAGAGACCCAGTACTTC.

The chain uses TRBV7-9 and TRBJ2-7, with 10 bases aligning to TRBD1. The junction had 9 bases not matched to a gene; V was cut back by 5 bases and J by 5 bases. Germline-derived CDR1 and CDR2 are SEHNR and FQNEAQ (reference sequence). This CDR3 comprises 15 residues. The CDR3 spells CASSRRGQGRHEQYF. CDR3 sequence (DNA): TGTGCCAGCAGCCGCCGGGGACAGGGGCGGCACGAGCAGTACTTC. Together with reference TRBV7-9 and TRBJ2-7, the CDR3 gives the full variable domain: DTGVSQNPRHKITKRGQNVTFRCDPISEHNRLYWYRQTLGQGPEFLTYFQNEAQLEKSRLLSDRFSAERPKGSFSTLEIQRTEQGDSAMYLCASSRRGQGRHEQYFGPGTRLTVT.

The CDR3 loop reads CASSSLSGTQLDFGANVLTF. CDR3 in DNA: TGTGCCAGCAGCTCCCTTTCCGGGACCCAGCTAGATTTTGGGGCCAACGTCCTGACTTTC. V usage is TRBV7-9 and J usage is TRBJ2-6; the D gene could be TRBD1 or TRBD2 (5 bases each). Germline V gene lookup returns CDR1 SEHNR and CDR2 FQNEAQ (reference sequence). V dropped 4 bases and J dropped 3 bases, with 25 bases sitting between them. CDR3 length: 20 amino acids.

The chain employs TRBV6-6 and TRBJ1-2, with 8 bases aligning to TRBD1. Germline CDR1 MNHNY, CDR2 SVGAGI (reference sequence). V gave up 8 bases and J gave up 2 bases; unmatched junction bases: 13. This CDR3 comprises 16 residues. The CDR3 DNA reads as TGTGCCAGCTCTCCTTGGGCAGGGGGCGACAACTATGGCTACACCTTC. Its protein product is CASSPWAGGDNYGYTF.

The table lists this clonotype with a few counts. This chain connects TRBV20-1 to TRBJ2-7; TRBD2 agrees at 9 bases. V lost 0 bases to trimming and J lost 4 bases; unmatched junction nucleotides: 7. There are 15 residues in the CDR3. Germline V lookup: CDR1 DFQATT, CDR2 SNEGSKA (reference sequence). CDR3 coding DNA: TGCAGTGCTAGAGATTACCGGCTAGCGGGATACGAGCAGTACTTC. It yields the protein CSARDYRLAGYEQYF.

This clonotype was counted between two and nine times. This rearrangement joins TRBV7-2 to TRBJ2-5; D unresolved. The DNA matches TRBJ2-7 better at its end, which makes the J call doubtful. Germline loops: CDR1 SGHTA, CDR2 FQGNSA. The length of the CDR3 is 14 residues. The CDR3 is CASSLRPSSHEQYF. CDR3 in DNA: TGTGCCAGCAGCTTGAGACCCTCATCCCACGAGCAGTACTTC.

CDR3 nucleotides: TGTGCCAGCAGCTTAGACCGGCTAGCGGGAGAGACCCAGTACTTC. Its translation is CASSLDRLAGETQYF. V is TRBV11-2 and J is TRBJ2-7; 8 nucleotides align to TRBD2. The end of the DNA is better explained by TRBJ2-5, so the J call may be wrong. The germline V gene has CDR1 SGHAT and CDR2 FQNNGV. The CDR3 runs to 15 residues.

There are a few counts of this clonotype. The chain couples TRBV7-2 to TRBJ2-3; 12 bases line up with TRBD2. The J segment lost 0 bases and the V segment lost 0 bases, leaving 7 bases of the junction unmatched. The CDR3 extends over 19 amino acids. Per germline, CDR1 SGHTA and CDR2 FQGNSA. The CDR3, as DNA: TGTGCCAGCAGCTTAGCGCTGCTAGCGGGGGGGCTTAGCACAGATACGCAGTATTTT. It codes for CASSLALLAGGLSTDTQYF.

This chain links TRBV9 with TRBJ2-2, with TRBD1 as a possible D gene (7 bases). Deletions cut 3 bases from V and 2 bases from J, with 14 bases between. Germline loops: CDR1 SGDLS, CDR2 YYNGEE. The CDR3 has 16 residues. This chain's CDR3 is CASSARGQINTGELFF. CDR3 nucleotides: TGTGCCAGCAGCGCGCGGGGACAGATTAACACCGGGGAGCTGTTTTTT.

The V and J genes are TRBV7-2 and TRBJ2-1, with TRBD2 matching 11 bases. In germline, CDR1 is SGHTA, CDR2 FQGNSA. The CDR3 covers 16 residues. With 0 bases clipped from V and 7 bases from J, the junction kept 5 bases outside the gene matches. For the CDR3, the DNA is TGTGCCAGCAGCTTAGCGATAGCGGGAGGGCAGAATGAGCAGTTCTTC. This translates into CASSLAIAGGQNEQFF.

The rearrangement uses TRBV24-1 and TRBJ2-1, with a tentative D call TRBD2 (6 bases). Trimming took off 4 bases at V and 1 base at J, with 10 bases between the two ends. This CDR3 spans 15 amino acids. CDR1 is KGHDR and CDR2 is SFDVKD in the germline V gene. In DNA, the CDR3 is TGTGCCACCAGTGACTTGGGGGGTTCCTACAATGAGCAGTTCTTC. Amino acids: CATSDLGGSYNEQFF.

This clonotype was found many times. This chain connects TRBV12-3 or TRBV12-4 to TRBJ2-1; 13 nucleotides agree with TRBD2. This CDR3 has 16 amino acids. The ends lost 4 bases at V and 3 bases at J; junction bases unmatched: 3. The CDR3, as DNA: TGTGCCAGCAGTTCTCGGACTAGCGGGAGCTACAATGAGCAGTTCTTC. Protein sequence: CASSSRTSGSYNEQFF.

The table lists this clonotype with a few counts. This chain's CDR3 is CASSPGLANIYEQYF. As DNA, the CDR3 is TGTGCCAGCAGTCCGGGACTAGCGAATATCTACGAGCAGTACTTC. This chain uses TRBV7-9 with TRBJ2-7; TRBD2 matches 10 bases. Germline V gene sequence: CDR1 SEHNR, CDR2 FQNEAQ (reference sequence). This CDR3 contains 15 residues. The junction had 8 bases not matched to a gene; V was cut back by 6 bases and J by 3 bases.

V is TRBV5-1 and J is TRBJ2-4; D not resolved. The V gene lost 9 bases and the J gene lost 8 bases, with 9 bases spanning the gap. CDR1 is SGHRS and CDR2 is YFSETQ in the germline V gene. The CDR3 has 10 amino acids. In DNA form, the CDR3 reads TGCGCCACCACGCCGGACATTCAGTACTTC. This translates into CATTPDIQYF.

The J gene is TRBJ2-3, the V gene TRBV7-2; D not resolved. CDR1 SGHTA and CDR2 FQGNSA come from the germline V gene. V was pared by 2 bases and J by 3 bases, with 12 bases between. CDR3 size: 15 residues. The CDR3 protein is CASSLRLSGTDTQYF. In nucleotides, the CDR3 is TGTGCCAGCAGCTTACGGCTAAGTGGGACAGATACGCAGTATTTT.

This chain uses TRBV6-4 with TRBJ2-3; D is unclear. The CDR3 runs 13 residues. With 2 bases removed from V and 2 bases from J, the gap between germline ends came to 5 bases. Germline V gene sequence: CDR1 MRHNA, CDR2 SNTAGT. The chain's CDR3 is CASSDGVTDTQYF. The CDR3 nucleotides read TGTGCCAGCAGTGACGGGGTCACAGATACGCAGTATTTT.

The chain joins TRBV12-3 or TRBV12-4 to TRBJ2-5; TRBD1 matches at 10 bases. The CDR3 is 14 amino acids. V gave up 2 bases and J gave up 6 bases; unmatched junction bases: 3. The CDR3 loop reads CASSLPGQGKTQYF. The CDR3 nucleotides are TGTGCCAGCAGTTTACCGGGACAGGGGAAGACCCAGTACTTC.